This record covers a single T cell receptor beta chain. This clonotype was counted ten times or more. There is no known antigen for this receptor. No base-level quality is on record; no much larger clone is a single base apart. The data originate from a study of T cells in Graves' hyperthyroidism and ophthalmopathy (dated by TCRdb to the late 2010s). Regarding the research as a whole: Peripheral blood samples were taken at initial diagnosis, before any treatment was given. To identify TCR V-J signatures that set the groups apart, the researchers used a discovery cohort of 95 to 100 patients, made up of 40 to 45 with Graves' ophthalmopathy and 55 to 65 with stable Graves' hyperthyroidism. Whether ophthalmopathy could be predicted prospectively was tested in an independent validation cohort made up of under 20 hyperthyroidism patients plus 17 patients who later progressed to ophthalmopathy. For training and testing, the 110 or so patients in the discovery cohort were randomly divided in a 7:3 ratio. In addition, the study compared T-cell repertoires in thyroid tissue and in blood from 6 or 7 Graves' hyperthyroidism patients. Once sampling was done, hyperthyroidism patients were given methimazole at a starting dose of 30 mg daily, whereas ophthalmopathy patients were given high-dose intravenous methylprednisolone. TCR Vbeta CDR3 sequencing of 135 peripheral blood samples (43 ophthalmopathy, 70 to 85 hyperthyroidism and roughly 17 progressor patients) is reported in the paper. What the authors observed across the whole study: In validation, progression to ophthalmopathy was predicted by the model with 70% to 71% sensitivity and roughly 76% specificity, a median of roughly 6 months before onset. In cross-validation, a model built on a 13 V-J signature told ophthalmopathy apart from stable hyperthyroidism with approximately 90% sensitivity and 81% to 82% specificity, and in testing the same model reached 80%/75%. Sample size was not statistically predetermined, and investigators were not blinded to group allocation. Blood samples also contained most of the expanded thyroid clonotypes (frequency above 0.001), which suggests that blood repertoires may reflect thyroid immune responses.

The TCR beta CDR3 regions were amplified from RNA transcripts. A first-round RT-PCR of the TCR CDR3 used the HTBI primer set with the Qiagen OneStep RT-PCR kit. Libraries were constructed in a second round of multiplex PCR, after which size selection and purification were performed. The libraries were sequenced on an Illumina HiSeq2000 using paired-end 100 bp reads. The authors' pipeline ran thus. SOAPnuke was used to process the raw data, removing reads that contained adapters or uncalled bases, had a mean Phred below 15, or lacked an exact match to the constant primer or identifier. COPE v1.2.5 was used to merge high-quality paired reads, and clonotypes were defined as unique nucleotide sequences. MiTCR v1.1 was used to align clonotypes to the IMGT TRBV, TRBD and TRBJ reference segments. The analysis was restricted to V-J combinations with a frequency above 0.0001, which together covered approximately 99% of the repertoires. The TCS score was defined as F50 (clonal expansion) divided by E x V (chaos), with BLOSUM62-based TCRdist calculated between CDR3 peptides within each V-J. Welch's t-statistics and random forest reduced fewer than 550 V-J features to about 13, which were used in a naive Bayes classifier (R e1071). TCRdb cleaned the public reads at Q25 with fastp, built clones with MiXCR and kept in-frame beta chains. A single entry per CDR3 protein holds the most common genes and DNA from its merged rows. What appears here as the V and J calls and clone size reflects TCRdb's work, not the paper's. The sample profile shows some 570,000 distinct CDR3 sequences; 13% to 15% of them were found once. About 6.6% of the sample is in the top ten clones.

In the ophthalmopathy patients, disease was moderately to severely active, with a Clinical Activity Score of 3 or more, a NOSPECS grade of 4 or more, and a duration of less than 3 months. The study excluded patients with uncontrolled infections, other autoimmune diseases, pregnancy or lactation. Diagnoses relied on clinical symptoms, serum thyroxine and TRAb, thyroid ultrasound and orbital computed tomography. PBMCs were separated from 10 ml of fresh peripheral blood using Ficoll-Paque density gradient centrifugation. Total RNA was extracted using Trizol reagent, and RNA quality was assessed on an Agilent 2100 Bioanalyzer. The CDR3 contains 14 residues, cysteine and phenylalanine counted. The entry retains the CDR3 DNA only, 42 bases that are in frame from base 1. Per the germline V gene, MDHEN is the CDR1 and SYDVKM is the CDR2. V is pared back by 6 bases and J by 3 bases, with 14 bases lying between the germline termini.

The clonotype comes from a young woman with Graves' ophthalmopathy. Material: blood. The chain is made from TRBV28 and TRBJ1-1; no D segment can be confidently identified. The CDR3 amino acid sequence is: CASSIRVRDTEAFF. The DNA reads TGTGCCAGCAGCATAAGGGTGCGGGACACTGAAGCTTTCTTT. With all but the CDR3 taken from the reference TRBV28 and TRBJ1-1 genes, the full variable domain is: DVKVTQSSRYLVKRTGEKVFLECVQDMDHENMFWYRQDPGLGLRLIYFSYDVKMKEKGDIPEGYSVSREKKERFSLILESASTNQTSMYLCASSIRVRDTEAFFGQGTRLTVV.